The clone carrying this TCR beta chain showed up just a few times. The data originate from a study of blood T cell repertoires in COVID-19. Study details: COVID-19 samples from acute and convalescent phases originated in the United States, Italy and Spain.

The assay was immunoSEQ multiplex PCR, and TCRdb's table has in-frame clones only and misses some. Among about 300,000 clones, around 82% were seen once, and the ten largest hold approximately 1.3%. There are 15 residues in the CDR3. Unmatched junction bases numbered 7, after V lost 4 bases and J lost 4 bases. CDR1 is SNHLY and CDR2 is FYNNEI in the germline V gene. The chain couples TRBV2 to TRBJ2-1; the match to TRBD2 covers 7 bases. The receptor was derived from a woman aged 50 to 65 with acute or convalescent COVID-19. The sample comprised peripheral blood. CDR3 sequence: CASSVLAVLYNEQFF. In nucleotides, the CDR3 is TGTGCCAGCAGTGTTCTAGCGGTCTTGTACAATGAGCAGTTCTTC.